The 20 T cell receptor beta chains presented below share a single source sample, sequenced in a study of T cell responses to AZD1222 COVID-19 vaccine. Data came from immunoSEQ multiplex PCR; TCRdb stores just in-frame clones and leaves some out. The table has 140,000 to 150,000 clones, roughly 93% seen once. This specimen was peripheral blood, taken 28 days after the second AZD1222 dose. Source of these receptors: an adult who received the AZD1222 COVID-19 vaccine.

The chain links TRBV30 to TRBJ1-1; D is unclear. The CDR3 has 12 residues. Germline CDR1 GTSNPN, CDR2 SVGIG (reference sequence). V lost 7 bases, J lost 0 bases, and 9 bases lay in between. The CDR3 loop reads CALQTLNTEAFF. The CDR3 nucleotides read TGTGCCTTACAGACCTTGAACACTGAAGCTTTCTTT.

The chain has TRBV10-2 and TRBJ2-7; 11 nucleotides match TRBD2. With 6 bases clipped from V and 7 bases from J, the junction kept 8 bases outside the gene matches. Per germline, CDR1 WSHSY and CDR2 SAAADI. This CDR3 comprises 14 residues. Here the CDR3 reads CASRGTSGPGEQYF. The CDR3 DNA reads as TGCGCCAGCAGGGGGACTAGCGGACCCGGGGAGCAGTACTTC.

The table lists this clone with a count of one. This chain joins TRBV19 and TRBJ2-5, with 7 bases fitting TRBD1. CDR1 and CDR2 (germline): LNHDA, SQIVND (reference sequence). The V gene end was trimmed by 2 bases and the J gene end by 5 bases; junction bases not matched to a gene: 5. The length of the CDR3 is 14 residues. CDR3 region: CASSISGGRETQYF. The CDR3 DNA is TGTGCCAGTAGTATATCAGGGGGAAGGGAGACCCAGTACTTC. Drawing the rest from reference TRBV19 and TRBJ2-5, the complete variable domain is DGGITQSPKYLFRKEGQNVTLSCEQNLNHDAMYWYRQDPGQGLRLIYYSQIVNDFQKGDIAEGYSVSREKKESFPLTVTSAQKNPTAFYLCASSISGGRETQYFGPGTRLLVL.

V gene TRBV5-1 combines with J gene TRBJ2-1, with D maybe TRBD2 (6 bases). Deletions cut 0 bases from V and 9 bases from J, with 13 bases between. There are 14 residues in the CDR3. Germline CDR1 is SGHRS and CDR2 is YFSETQ. CDR3 bases: TGCGCCAGCAGCTTGGCCACCACGCGGGGTGAGCAGTTCTTC. Protein: CASSLATTRGEQFF. The full variable domain, with the rest looked up from reference TRBV5-1 and TRBJ2-1, is KAGVTQTPRYLIKTRGQQVTLSCSPISGHRSVSWYQQTPGQGLQFLFEYFSETQRNKGNFPGRFSGRQFSNSRSEMNVSTLELGDSALYLCASSLATTRGEQFFGPGTRLTVL.

V is TRBV5-1 and J is TRBJ1-2, with 10 nucleotides matching TRBD1. J gave up 8 bases and V 6 bases, and 7 bases lay outside the gene matches. This CDR3 has 13 amino acids. The V gene's germline CDR1 is SGHRS and CDR2 YFSETQ. CDR3 in amino acids: CASTETGGLGYTF. Written as DNA, the CDR3 is TGCGCCAGCACAGAGACAGGGGGCCTAGGCTACACCTTC.

This chain joins TRBV27 and TRBJ2-2, with D possibly being TRBD2 (5 bases). The germline CDR1 and CDR2 sequences are MNHEY and SMNVEV (reference sequence). The V gene lost 6 bases and the J gene lost 6 bases, with 11 bases spanning the gap. The CDR3 sequence is 13 residues long. CDR3 region: CASRRGGSGELFF. CDR3 DNA: TGTGCCAGCAGGAGAGGAGGTTCCGGGGAGCTGTTTTTT.

V gene TRBV6-4 combines with J gene TRBJ1-1; D not resolved. This CDR3 comprises 14 residues. The germline V gene has CDR1 MRHNA and CDR2 SNTAGT. Trimming cost V 3 bases and J 3 bases, with 11 bases left between them. CDR3 protein: CASSEAGGHTEAFF. CDR3 sequence (DNA): TGTGCCAGCAGTGAGGCAGGAGGGCACACTGAAGCTTTCTTT.

This chain connects TRBV6-1 to TRBJ2-1; 11 bases fit TRBD2. Germline-derived CDR1 and CDR2 are MNHNS and SASEGT. The CDR3 runs 15 residues. Unmatched junction bases numbered 1, after V lost 1 base and J lost 5 bases. As DNA, the CDR3 is TGTGCCAGCAGTGAAGGACTAGCGGGACACAATGAGCAGTTCTTC. Translating gives CASSEGLAGHNEQFF.

V and J are TRBV6-5 and TRBJ1-5; D gene ambiguous. In germline, CDR1 is MNHEY, CDR2 SVGAGI. The CDR3 runs to 13 residues. The germline V and J ends were trimmed by 6 bases and 5 bases, with 11 bases remaining between them. The DNA of the CDR3 is TGTGCCAGCAGCCGGCGGGGTGATCAGCCCCAGCATTTT. Translated: CASSRRGDQPQHF.

This rearrangement joins TRBV18 to TRBJ1-6; 9 nucleotides align to TRBD1. V lost 5 bases and J lost 5; bases outside the gene matches: 7. This CDR3 is 16 amino acids long. CDR1 KGHSH and CDR2 LQKENI come from the germline V gene. CDR3 sequence reads: CASSTGTGRDNSPLHF. The CDR3 DNA follows: TGTGCCAGCTCAACCGGGACAGGGAGGGATAATTCACCCCTCCACTTT.

This chain joins TRBV21-1 and TRBJ2-7; the table assigns TRBD1, which was not confirmed against the DNA. TRBV21-1 is classified as a pseudogene. The CDR3 is 18 amino acids. CDR3 loop: CASSQIQPPGQKEYEQYF. For the CDR3, the DNA is TGTGCCAGCAGCCAAATACAACCCCCGGGACAGAAAGAATACGAGCAGTACTTC.

The table lists this clone with a count of one. The gene calls are TRBV7-8 and TRBJ2-3, with 10 bases fitting TRBD2. V was clipped by 1 base and J by 1 base; unmatched bases: 5. In germline, CDR1 is SGHVS, CDR2 FQNEAQ. The CDR3 has 17 residues. The CDR3 sequence: CASSLDGLAVGTDTQYF. In nucleotides, the CDR3 is TGTGCCAGCAGCTTAGATGGACTAGCGGTGGGCACAGATACGCAGTATTTT.

The V gene is TRBV27, the J gene TRBJ2-2, with 12 positions matching TRBD2. After removal of 6 bases from V and 1 base from J, the junction contained 3 bases not matched to a gene. This CDR3 spans 16 amino acids. Germline values: CDR1 MNHEY, CDR2 SMNVEV (reference sequence). CDR3 in DNA: TGTGCCAGCAGGACTAGCGGGGGCCTGAACACCGGGGAGCTGTTTTTT. This codes for CASRTSGGLNTGELFF.

The V and J genes are TRBV6-5 and TRBJ1-5; no clear D gene. Germline CDR1 reads MNHEY; CDR2 reads SVGAGI. V shed 2 bases and J shed 1 base, with 9 bases lying between them. The CDR3 consists of 15 residues. The CDR3 DNA is TGTGCCAGCAGTTACGGTCCTAAGAGCAATCAGCCCCAGCATTTT. This codes for CASSYGPKSNQPQHF.

The chain carries TRBV10-2 and TRBJ1-1, with D unresolved. V gave up 7 bases and J gave up 1 base, with 13 bases separating them. This CDR3 region has 14 residues. Germline V gene lookup returns CDR1 WSHSY and CDR2 SAAADI. CDR3 DNA: TGCGCCAGCACCACCAACACAGCGAACACTGAAGCTTTCTTT. Translating it yields CASTTNTANTEAFF.

J is TRBJ2-2 and V is TRBV7-2; maybe TRBD1 (6 bases). The CDR3 length is 14 residues. Germline loops: CDR1 SGHTA, CDR2 FQGNSA. V dropped 0 bases and J dropped 7 bases, with 9 bases sitting between them. CDR3 coding DNA: TGTGCCAGCAGCTTAGCGCTGGACAGCGGGGAGCTGTTTTTT. Translation: CASSLALDSGELFF.

The chain combines TRBV29-1 with TRBJ2-3; D unclear. Germline CDR1 is SQVTM and CDR2 is ANQGSEA. The CDR3 runs 13 residues. The V end was cut by 6 bases, the J end by 5 bases, with 15 bases between. CDR3 bases: TGCAGCGTCCCAATTGGAAAGGTAGATACGCAGTATTTT. It is translated as CSVPIGKVDTQYF.

The chain uses TRBV11-2 and TRBJ1-4; 7 positions agree with TRBD1. Germline V gene data show CDR1 as SGHAT and CDR2 as FQNNGV. J gave up 10 bases and V 4 bases, and 3 bases lay outside the gene matches. The CDR3 totals 12 residues. The CDR3 is CASSWRQGKLFF. Written as DNA, the CDR3 is TGTGCCAGCAGCTGGCGACAGGGAAAACTGTTTTTT. Variable domain in full (rest from reference TRBV11-2 and TRBJ1-4): EAGVAQSPRYKIIEKRQSVAFWCNPISGHATLYWYQQILGQGPKLLIQFQNNGVVDDSQLPKDRFSAERLKGVDSTLKIQPAKLEDSAVYLCASSWRQGKLFFGSGTQLSVL.

V and J are TRBV20-1 and TRBJ2-7, with no clear D. V was pared by 5 bases and J by 4 bases, with 9 bases between. The CDR3 runs to 11 residues. Per germline, CDR1 DFQATT and CDR2 SNEGSKA (reference sequence). For the CDR3, the DNA is TGCAGTGCTGAAAAGGGATACGAGCAGTACTTC. This gives the protein CSAEKGYEQYF.

The J gene is TRBJ1-2, the V gene TRBV12-3 or TRBV12-4, with D perhaps TRBD1 (5 bases). The CDR3 covers 12 residues. V gave up 6 bases and J gave up 4 bases, with 9 bases separating them. The CDR3 reads CASSRGTYGYTF. CDR3 DNA sequence: TGTGCCAGCAGCCGGGGGACCTATGGCTACACCTTC.